These 24 T cell receptor beta chains were sequenced from one sample in a study of blood T cell repertoires in COVID-19. TCRdb keeps only in-frame clones here, not all; method: immunoSEQ multiplex PCR. The sample has 200,000 to 250,000 clones; about four fifths are singletons. Sequences were obtained from PBMCs or T cells enriched from blood (not recorded which). Receptors were obtained from a woman aged 40 to 50 with acute COVID-19.

The chain uses TRBV2 and TRBJ1-2; D is unresolved. Trimming stripped 6 bases from V and 6 bases from J, with 11 bases between. Per the germline V gene, CDR1 is SNHLY and CDR2 is FYNNEI. CDR3 length: 12 amino acids. The DNA for the CDR3 is TGTGCCAGCAGGACCGGGGATAATGGCTACACCTTC. Its translation is CASRTGDNGYTF.

This clone was recorded once. The V and J genes are TRBV19 and TRBJ1-3; the D is unclear. Germline V lookup: CDR1 LNHDA, CDR2 SQIVND (reference sequence). Between the trimmed V and J ends, which lost 10 bases and 4 bases, there was a span of 11 bases. The CDR3 is 12 amino acids. Here the CDR3 reads CATEDLGNTIYF. DNA of the CDR3: TGTGCCACAGAGGACTTAGGAAACACCATATATTTT.

This rearrangement joins TRBV7-2 to TRBJ1-2; 8 positions agree with TRBD1. The CDR3 loop spans 14 amino acids. CDR1 SGHTA and CDR2 FQGNSA come from the germline V gene. V shed 5 bases and J 6 bases; nucleotides not matched to a gene: 8. CDR3 nucleotide sequence: TGTGCCAGCAGCCCCCGGACAGGGAGCAATGGCTACACCTTC. This codes for CASSPRTGSNGYTF.

The chain combines TRBV28 with TRBJ2-1; the match to TRBD1 covers 7 bases. V lost 5 bases to trimming and J lost 8 bases; unmatched junction nucleotides: 6. The CDR3 has 13 amino acids. Looked up from germline, CDR1 is MDHEN and CDR2 is SYDVKM. CDR3 in amino acids: CASSQTGNHEQFF. The CDR3 nucleotides are TGTGCCAGCAGTCAGACAGGGAACCATGAGCAGTTCTTC.

The V gene is TRBV10-3, the J gene TRBJ1-1, with TRBD1 matching 9 bases. Germline trimming cut 4 bases from V and 8 bases from J; bases unmatched to any gene: 5. CDR1 and CDR2 (germline): ENHRY, SYGVKD. This CDR3 has 13 residues. CDR3 residues: CAISGTGGPEAFF. The CDR3 DNA follows: TGTGCCATCAGTGGAACAGGGGGCCCCGAAGCTTTCTTT.

V is TRBV27 and J is TRBJ1-1, with TRBD1 matching over 7 bases. The ends lost 5 bases at V and 11 bases at J; junction bases unmatched: 11. The V gene's germline CDR1 is MNHEY and CDR2 SMNVEV (reference sequence). There are 13 residues in the CDR3. Written as DNA, the CDR3 is TGTGCCAGCAGTCCCCCCCCAGGGGGGAAGGCTTTCTTT. Translation: CASSPPPGGKAFF.

The V gene is TRBV24-1, the J gene TRBJ2-7; 8 nucleotides match TRBD1. The V gene end was trimmed by 9 bases and the J gene end by 5 bases; junction bases not matched to a gene: 5. The germline gives CDR1 KGHDR, CDR2 SFDVKD. This CDR3 is built from 12 residues. The CDR3 DNA reads TGTGCCACCGGGACGGACAGGGACGAGCAGTACTTC. Amino acid sequence: CATGTDRDEQYF.

DNA for the CDR3: TGTGCCAGCAGCCGTCTGGCAGGGGGCCGGAAAGCGAACACCGGGGAGCTGTTTTTT. Translation: CASSRLAGGRKANTGELFF. The V and J genes are TRBV14 and TRBJ2-2, with 8 bases that match TRBD1. Per the germline V gene, CDR1 is SGHDN and CDR2 is FVKESK. There are 19 residues in the CDR3. V gave up 4 bases and J gave up 0 bases; unmatched junction bases: 13.

The CDR3 DNA is TGTGCCAGTTCCTCGGACAGGGAATACGAGCAGTACTTC. Translating gives CASSSDREYEQYF. This chain links TRBV9 with TRBJ2-7, with 8 nucleotides matching TRBD1. V was clipped by 8 bases and J by 4 bases; unmatched bases: 8. Germline V gene data show CDR1 as SGDLS and CDR2 as YYNGEE. There are 13 residues in the CDR3.

This clone has at least ten counts. CDR3 sequence: CASSLWGQGPGQYF. CDR3 in DNA: TGCGCCAGCAGCTTGTGGGGACAGGGACCGGGGCAGTACTTC. J is TRBJ2-7 and V is TRBV5-1; TRBD1 aligns across 9 bases. The CDR3 sequence is 14 residues long. Germline V gene data show CDR1 as SGHRS and CDR2 as YFSETQ. V was pared by 1 base and J by 9 bases, with 8 bases of the junction left unmatched.

The chain recombines TRBV11-2 with TRBJ1-4; D uncertain. The CDR3 is 17 amino acids. With 2 bases removed from V and 5 bases from J, the gap between germline ends came to 18 bases. CDR1 and CDR2 (germline): SGHAT, FQNNGV. The CDR3, as DNA: TGTGCCAGCAGCTTAACGAGTAGGCCACAGCTAAATGAAAAACTGTTTTTT. Protein sequence: CASSLTSRPQLNEKLFF.

About this clone: Germline is not matched at one junction end, which may reflect a read error. The chain is built from TRBV15 and TRBJ2-1; 8 nucleotides match TRBD2. Germline lookup yields CDR1 LNHNV and CDR2 YYDKDF (reference sequence). The CDR3 is made up of 15 amino acids. The CDR3 DNA reads as TGTGCCACGAGCACCAGCGGGAGCTCCTACAATGAGCAGTTCTTC. Translating it yields CATSTSGSSYNEQFF.

CDR3 sequence: CASSLAPRTGATGELFF. CDR3 nucleotides: TGTGCCAGCAGCTTAGCCCCACGGACAGGGGCGACCGGGGAGCTGTTTTTT. The chain joins TRBV7-6 to TRBJ2-2; TRBD1 agrees at 9 bases. The CDR3 consists of 17 residues. Germline-derived CDR1 and CDR2 are SGHVS and FNYEAQ. V lost 0 bases to trimming and J lost 5 bases; unmatched junction nucleotides: 7.

The chain combines TRBV27 with TRBJ2-1; D gene uncertain. The germline V and J ends were trimmed by 3 bases and 8 bases, with 17 bases remaining between them. The CDR3 length is 15 residues. Per germline, CDR1 MNHEY and CDR2 SMNVEV (reference sequence). The CDR3 protein is CASSFHSSGKDEQFF. For the CDR3, the DNA is TGTGCCAGCAGTTTCCACTCCTCGGGTAAGGATGAGCAGTTCTTC.

This clone turned up a few times. This sequence joins TRBV19 and TRBJ2-4, with 11 bases fitting TRBD1. The CDR3 totals 19 residues. The germline V gene encodes CDR1 LNHDA and CDR2 SQIVND (reference sequence). V shed 3 bases, J shed 6 bases, and the junction held 16 bases outside the gene matches. Here the CDR3 DNA reads TGTGCCAGTAGTATTAGGACAGGGGGCCATGTGGGGGCTCCAAACATTCAGTACTTC. It is translated as CASSIRTGGHVGAPNIQYF.

This chain connects TRBV29-1 to TRBJ1-5, with a weak D call TRBD1 (6 bases). This CDR3 comprises 13 residues. CDR1 SQVTM and CDR2 ANQGSEA come from the germline V gene. Trimming shortened V by 6 bases and J by 6 bases, and 15 bases separated the two germline ends. The CDR3: CSVRTEPSQPQHF. The CDR3 coding sequence is TGCAGCGTGAGGACAGAGCCATCTCAGCCCCAGCATTTT.

The genes are TRBV7-6 and TRBJ2-2, with 10 bases fitting TRBD2. The CDR3 covers 21 residues. Unmatched junction bases numbered 16, after V lost 0 bases and J lost 3 bases. Germline V gene sequence: CDR1 SGHVS, CDR2 FNYEAQ. The DNA for the CDR3 is TGTGCCAGCAGCTTAGCCCTCTCCCTGCCTAGCGGGAGTGAGGACACCGGGGAGCTGTTTTTT. This gives the protein CASSLALSLPSGSEDTGELFF.

Here the CDR3 reads CASSQWGSETEAFF. CDR3 DNA: TGTGCCAGCAGCCAATGGGGCAGTGAGACTGAAGCTTTCTTT. This chain connects TRBV9 to TRBJ1-1; D might be TRBD1 (5 bases). CDR3 length equals 14 residues. CDR1 and CDR2 (germline): SGDLS, YYNGEE. V lost 4 bases and J lost 5, with 15 bases in between.

The gene calls are TRBV10-2 and TRBJ2-3, with a tentative D call TRBD1 (5 bases). Trimming removed 0 bases at V and 6 bases at J, with 13 bases between. Germline-derived CDR1 and CDR2 are WSHSY and SAAADI. The CDR3 has 15 residues. The CDR3 here is CASSESVVKGDTQYF. CDR3 nucleotide sequence: TGCGCCAGCAGTGAGTCCGTGGTAAAGGGGGATACGCAGTATTTT.

The rearrangement uses TRBV7-2 and TRBJ2-5; TRBD2 agrees at 7 bases. Germline V CDR1 and CDR2: SGHTA, FQGNSA. V was pared by 5 bases and J by 3 bases, with 15 bases of the junction left unmatched. This CDR3 spans 17 amino acids. The CDR3 here is CASSPLIASGWEETQYF. The CDR3 DNA follows: TGTGCCAGCAGCCCCCTCATCGCTAGCGGATGGGAAGAGACCCAGTACTTC.

The rearrangement joins TRBV6-4 to TRBJ2-1; D is perhaps TRBD2 (6 bases). Trimming pared 5 bases from V and 4 bases from J, leaving 15 bases between. This CDR3 comprises 15 residues. The germline V gene has CDR1 MRHNA and CDR2 SNTAGT. Here the CDR3 DNA reads TGTGCCAGCAGTATCGGGACTCCCGAGTACAATGAGCAGTTCTTC. Residues: CASSIGTPEYNEQFF.

This chain joins TRBV3-1 (or the pseudogene TRBV3-2) and TRBJ2-3, with 7 bases fitting TRBD1. Trimming cost V 1 base and J 3 bases; bases outside gene matches: 7. Germline V lookup: CDR1 LGHDT, CDR2 YNNKEL (reference sequence). The CDR3 totals 16 residues. As DNA, the CDR3 is TGTGCCAGCAGCCAAGGAAGAGGGGGCACGACAGATACGCAGTATTTT. This translates into CASSQGRGGTTDTQYF.

The chain carries TRBV28 and TRBJ2-3; 8 bases align to TRBD1. Per the germline V gene, CDR1 is MDHEN and CDR2 is SYDVKM. J was trimmed by 2 bases and V by 6 bases; bases with no gene match: 7. The CDR3 loop spans 15 amino acids. CDR3 coding DNA: TGTGCCAGCAGGGGGCGGGACAGGCACACAGATACGCAGTATTTT. Protein product: CASRGRDRHTDTQYF.

The sample holds a few counts of this clone. Sequence at one end of the junction differs from germline and may be a read error. This sequence joins TRBV24-1 and TRBJ2-1; TRBD1 matches 7 bases. The CDR3 length is 16 residues. The germline gives CDR1 KGHDR, CDR2 SFDVKD. CDR3 sequence reads: CATSDLHDRVEIVRIF. DNA of the CDR3: TGTGCCACCAGTGATTTGCATGACAGGGTGGAAATAGTAAGGATCTTC.